The clone carrying this TCR beta chain was counted at least ten times. From about 400 ng of RNA, a library with molecular barcoded alpha/delta and beta/gamma adaptors was made. TCRdb re-called the reads through MiXCR, storing one row per CDR3 protein. The table lists about 86,000 distinct CDR3 sequences, about 12% of them singletons. This sample was taken from a study of read filtering for tumor transcriptome and immune sequencing. The wider study: R-ISS stage counts were roughly eight for I, around 17 for II, 6 or 7 for III.

CDR1 and CDR2 (germline): SGHKS, YYEKEE (reference sequence). Trimming left V 1 base short and J 6 bases short, with 11 bases between. The CDR3 consists of 14 residues. Bone marrow was sampled from every patient at the time of active disease. The specimen sequenced was a population of CD138-negative cells sorted from bone marrow. The origin of this receptor is a donor at least 40 years old with multiple myeloma. The chain couples TRBV5-5 to TRBJ1-5, with D perhaps matching TRBD1 (6 bases). CDR3: CASSLIQGRQPQHF. CDR3 DNA sequence: TGTGCCAGCAGCTTGATACAGGGACGTCAGCCCCAGCATTTT.